The table lists the clone carrying this T cell receptor beta chain with many counts. Its specificity is not known. From the 5' RACE reads, TCRdb called clonotypes with MiXCR, one entry per CDR3 protein. The sample comprises about 78,000 distinct CDR3 sequences, about 5.5% of which are singletons, and 2.2% rests with the top ten. These data come from a study of neurological immune-mediated disorders. General study points: On phylogenetic grouping, the repertoires of 18 of 34 multiple sclerosis patients fell within one related-CDR3 cluster, constituting a possible signature.

Trimming left V 6 bases short and J 1 base short, with 13 bases between. CDR3 size: 15 residues. The sequence came from a woman aged 30 to 39 with multiple sclerosis. The genes are TRBV12-3 or TRBV12-4 and TRBJ1-5, with D perhaps TRBD1 (5 bases). Sample: PBMCs. The CDR3 protein is CASSSHRTSNQPQHF. The CDR3 bases are TGTGCCAGCAGCTCCCACAGGACAAGCAATCAGCCCCAGCATTTT.